This TCR beta chain was recorded in a study of Graves' ophthalmopathy and Graves' hyperthyroidism. Transcripts of RNA were the source for amplifying TCR beta CDR3 regions. Scientists carried out first-round RT-PCR using HTBI primers and then a second-round multiplex PCR. TCRdb redid the calling of the multiplex PCR reads with MiXCR, one entry per CDR3 protein. Of about 380,000 distinct CDR3 sequences listed, 15% are singletons. Notes on the study in general: Ophthalmopathy progression cases were predicted by the model with approximately 66% sensitivity and 72.22% specificity.

Aged 18 to 65, the patients with hyperthyroidism had under 2 months' duration and were newly diagnosed. The diagnostic workup employed clinical symptoms, serum thyroxine, TRAb, thyroid ultrasound and orbital computed tomography. Isolation of PBMCs was performed using over 8 ml of fresh peripheral blood. This CDR3 has 12 residues. The V end was cut by 5 bases, the J end by 8 bases, with 12 bases between. Germline V gives CDR1 SEHNR, CDR2 FQNEAQ (reference sequence). In its sample, this clonotype was seen many times. Its antigen is unknown. This sequence originates from a woman younger than 30 with stable Graves' hyperthyroidism. The sample consisted of peripheral blood. V is TRBV7-9 and J is TRBJ1-1; the D gene is possibly TRBD1 (5 bases). CDR3 bases: TGTGCCAGCAGCGACCCAGGGCAAGAAGCTTTCTTT. It translates to CASSDPGQEAFF.